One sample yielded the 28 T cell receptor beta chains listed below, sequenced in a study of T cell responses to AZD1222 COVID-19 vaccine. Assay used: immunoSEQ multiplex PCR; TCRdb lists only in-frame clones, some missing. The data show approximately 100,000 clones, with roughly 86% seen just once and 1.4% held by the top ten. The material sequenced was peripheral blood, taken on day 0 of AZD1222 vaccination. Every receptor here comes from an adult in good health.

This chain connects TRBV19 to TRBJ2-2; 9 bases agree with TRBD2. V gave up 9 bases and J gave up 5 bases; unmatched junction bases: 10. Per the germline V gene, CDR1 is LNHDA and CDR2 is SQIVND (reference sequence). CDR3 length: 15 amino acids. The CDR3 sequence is CASLTSGGRTGELFF. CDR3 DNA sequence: TGTGCCAGCCTGACTAGCGGAGGAAGGACCGGGGAGCTGTTTTTT.

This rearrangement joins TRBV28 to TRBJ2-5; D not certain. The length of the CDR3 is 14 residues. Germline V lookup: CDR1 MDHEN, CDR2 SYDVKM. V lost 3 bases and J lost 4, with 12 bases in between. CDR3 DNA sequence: TGTGCCAGCAGTTTTCTGGGGTTACGAGAGACCCAGTACTTC. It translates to CASSFLGLRETQYF.

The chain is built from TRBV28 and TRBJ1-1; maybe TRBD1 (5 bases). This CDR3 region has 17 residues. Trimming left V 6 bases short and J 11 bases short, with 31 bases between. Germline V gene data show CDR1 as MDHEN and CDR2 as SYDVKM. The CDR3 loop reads CASSLLGREAGRRRAFF. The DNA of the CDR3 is TGTGCCAGCAGCTTGCTTGGACGAGAGGCAGGGAGGCGTCGGGCTTTCTTT.

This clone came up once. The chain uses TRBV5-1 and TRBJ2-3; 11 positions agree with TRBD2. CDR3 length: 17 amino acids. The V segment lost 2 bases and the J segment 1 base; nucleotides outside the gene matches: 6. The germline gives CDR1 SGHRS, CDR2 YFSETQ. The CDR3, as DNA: TGCGCCAGCAGCTTCAGGCCGGGACTAGCGGGCACAGATACGCAGTATTTT. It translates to CASSFRPGLAGTDTQYF.

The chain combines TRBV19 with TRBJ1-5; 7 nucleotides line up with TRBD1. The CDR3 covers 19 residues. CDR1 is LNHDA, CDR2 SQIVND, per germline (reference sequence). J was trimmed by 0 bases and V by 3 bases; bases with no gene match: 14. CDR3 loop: CASSMGPWDSPYSNQPQHF. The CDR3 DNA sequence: TGTGCCAGTAGTATGGGGCCATGGGACAGCCCTTATAGCAATCAGCCCCAGCATTTT.

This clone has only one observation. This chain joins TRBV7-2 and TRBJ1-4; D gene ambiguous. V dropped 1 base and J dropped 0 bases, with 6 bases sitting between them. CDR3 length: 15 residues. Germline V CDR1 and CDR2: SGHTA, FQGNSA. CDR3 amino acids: CASSLVVATNEKLFF. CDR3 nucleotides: TGTGCCAGCAGCTTAGTAGTTGCAACTAATGAAAAACTGTTTTTT.

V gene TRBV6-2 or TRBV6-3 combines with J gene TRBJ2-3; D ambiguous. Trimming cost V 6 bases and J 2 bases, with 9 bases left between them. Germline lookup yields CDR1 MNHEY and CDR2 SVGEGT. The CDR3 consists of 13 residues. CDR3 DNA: TGTGCCAGCAGACCTGGGTCCACAGATACGCAGTATTTT. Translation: CASRPGSTDTQYF.

The CDR3: CASSQTGSTEAFF. The CDR3 region has the DNA TGCGCCAGCAGTCAAACAGGTAGCACTGAAGCTTTCTTT. The gene calls are TRBV10-2 and TRBJ1-1; tentative D call: TRBD1 (5 bases). The CDR3 extends over 13 amino acids. The germline gives CDR1 WSHSY, CDR2 SAAADI. V lost 5 bases to trimming and J lost 4 bases, with 11 bases between them.

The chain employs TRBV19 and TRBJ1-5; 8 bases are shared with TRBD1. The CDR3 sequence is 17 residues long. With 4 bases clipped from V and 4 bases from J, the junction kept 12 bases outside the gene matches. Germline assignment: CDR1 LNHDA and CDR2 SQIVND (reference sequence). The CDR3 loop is CASSKAQTGVDNQPQHF. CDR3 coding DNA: TGTGCCAGTAGTAAGGCACAGACAGGGGTAGATAATCAGCCCCAGCATTTT.

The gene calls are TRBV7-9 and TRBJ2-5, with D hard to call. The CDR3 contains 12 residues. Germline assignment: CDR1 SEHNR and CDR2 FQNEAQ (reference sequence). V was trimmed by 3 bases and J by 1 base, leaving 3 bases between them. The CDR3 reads CASSFGQETQYF. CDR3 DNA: TGTGCCAGCAGCTTTGGCCAAGAGACCCAGTACTTC.

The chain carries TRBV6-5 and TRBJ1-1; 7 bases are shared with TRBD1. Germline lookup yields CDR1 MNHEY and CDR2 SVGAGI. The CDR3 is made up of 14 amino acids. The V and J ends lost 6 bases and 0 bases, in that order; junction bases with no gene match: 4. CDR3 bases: TGTGCCAGCAGGCCGGGACAGTTGAACACTGAAGCTTTCTTT. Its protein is CASRPGQLNTEAFF.

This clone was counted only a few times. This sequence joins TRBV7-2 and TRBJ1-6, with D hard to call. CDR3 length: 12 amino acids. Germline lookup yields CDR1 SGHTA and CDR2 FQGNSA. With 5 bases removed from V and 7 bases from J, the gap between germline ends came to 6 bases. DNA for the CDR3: TGTGCCAGCAGCCTCTACAATTCACCCCTCCACTTT. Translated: CASSLYNSPLHF.

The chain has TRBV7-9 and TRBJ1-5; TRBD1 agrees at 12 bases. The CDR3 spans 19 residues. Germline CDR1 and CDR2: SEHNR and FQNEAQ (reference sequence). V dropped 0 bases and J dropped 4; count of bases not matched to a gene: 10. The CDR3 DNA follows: TGTGCCAGCAGCTTAGCGCGACTCGGGACAGGGGGCGAGAATCAGCCCCAGCATTTT. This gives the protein CASSLARLGTGGENQPQHF.

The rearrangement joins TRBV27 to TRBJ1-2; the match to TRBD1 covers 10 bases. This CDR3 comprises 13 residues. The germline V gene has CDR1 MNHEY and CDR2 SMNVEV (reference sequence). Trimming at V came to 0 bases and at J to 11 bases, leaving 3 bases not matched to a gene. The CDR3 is CASSLSPGQGYTF. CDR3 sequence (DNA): TGTGCCAGCAGTTTATCGCCGGGACAGGGGTACACCTTC.

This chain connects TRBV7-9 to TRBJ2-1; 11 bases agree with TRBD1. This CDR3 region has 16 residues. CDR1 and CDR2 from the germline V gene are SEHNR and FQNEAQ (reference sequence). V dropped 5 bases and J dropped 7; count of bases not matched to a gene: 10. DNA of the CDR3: TGTGCCAGCAGCCTAGGGACAGGGGGTCCGGTTAATGAGCAGTTCTTC. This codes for CASSLGTGGPVNEQFF.

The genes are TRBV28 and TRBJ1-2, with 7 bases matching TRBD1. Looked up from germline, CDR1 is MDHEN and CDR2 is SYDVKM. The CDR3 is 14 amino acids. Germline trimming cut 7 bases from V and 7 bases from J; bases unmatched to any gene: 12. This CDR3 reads CASTSGTDWGGYTF. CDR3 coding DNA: TGTGCCAGCACATCCGGGACAGATTGGGGTGGCTACACCTTC.

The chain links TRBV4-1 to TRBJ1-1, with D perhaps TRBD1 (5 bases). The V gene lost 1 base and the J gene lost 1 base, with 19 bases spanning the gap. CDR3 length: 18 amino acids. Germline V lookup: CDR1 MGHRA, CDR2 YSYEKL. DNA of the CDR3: TGCGCCAGCAGCCAAGTATCAGGGACGGGGAGGGGGAACACTGAAGCTTTCTTT. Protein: CASSQVSGTGRGNTEAFF.

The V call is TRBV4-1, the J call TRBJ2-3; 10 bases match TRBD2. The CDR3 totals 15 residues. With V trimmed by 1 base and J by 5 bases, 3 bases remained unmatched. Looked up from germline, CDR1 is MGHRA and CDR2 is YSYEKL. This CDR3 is CASSQGLAGVDTQYF. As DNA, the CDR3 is TGCGCCAGCAGCCAAGGTCTAGCGGGAGTAGATACGCAGTATTTT.

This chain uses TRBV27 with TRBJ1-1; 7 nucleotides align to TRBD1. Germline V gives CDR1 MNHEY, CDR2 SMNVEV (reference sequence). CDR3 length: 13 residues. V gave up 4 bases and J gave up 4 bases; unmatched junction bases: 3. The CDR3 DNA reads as TGTGCCAGCAGTTCCTACAGGGGCACTGAAGCTTTCTTT. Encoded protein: CASSSYRGTEAFF.

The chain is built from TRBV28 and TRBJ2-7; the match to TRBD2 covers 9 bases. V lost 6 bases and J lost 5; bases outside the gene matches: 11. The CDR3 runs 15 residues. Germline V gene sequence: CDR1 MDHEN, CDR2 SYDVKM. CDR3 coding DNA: TGTGCCAGCAGCACTCCTAGCGGGGCCCAAAACGAGCAGTACTTC. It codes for CASSTPSGAQNEQYF.

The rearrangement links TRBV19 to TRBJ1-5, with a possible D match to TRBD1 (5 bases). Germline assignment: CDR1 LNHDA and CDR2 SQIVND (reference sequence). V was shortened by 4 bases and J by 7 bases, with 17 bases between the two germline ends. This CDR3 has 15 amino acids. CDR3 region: CASSTPGKARQPQHF. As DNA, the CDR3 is TGTGCCAGTAGTACCCCAGGGAAAGCGAGGCAGCCCCAGCATTTT.

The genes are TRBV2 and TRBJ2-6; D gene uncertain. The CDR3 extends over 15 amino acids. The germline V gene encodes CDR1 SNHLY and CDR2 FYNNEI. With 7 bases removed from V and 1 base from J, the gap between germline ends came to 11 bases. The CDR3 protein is CASTVLTSGANVLTF. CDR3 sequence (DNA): TGTGCCAGCACCGTTTTGACTTCTGGGGCCAACGTCCTGACTTTC.

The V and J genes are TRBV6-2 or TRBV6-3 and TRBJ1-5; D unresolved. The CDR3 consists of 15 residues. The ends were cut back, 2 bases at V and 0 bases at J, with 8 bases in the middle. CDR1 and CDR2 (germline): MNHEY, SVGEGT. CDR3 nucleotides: TGTGCCAGCAGTTACAGTCCGGGTAGCAATCAGCCCCAGCATTTT. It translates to CASSYSPGSNQPQHF.

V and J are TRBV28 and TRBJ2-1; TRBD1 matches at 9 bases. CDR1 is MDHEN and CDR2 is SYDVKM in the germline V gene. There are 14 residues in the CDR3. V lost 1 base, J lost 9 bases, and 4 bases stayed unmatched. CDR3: CASSLSGTGIEQFF. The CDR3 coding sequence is TGTGCCAGCAGTTTATCGGGGACAGGGATTGAGCAGTTCTTC.

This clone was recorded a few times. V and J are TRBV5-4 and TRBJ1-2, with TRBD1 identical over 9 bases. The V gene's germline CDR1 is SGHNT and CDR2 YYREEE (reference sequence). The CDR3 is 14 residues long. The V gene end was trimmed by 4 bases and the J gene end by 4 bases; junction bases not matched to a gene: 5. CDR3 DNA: TGTGCCAGCAGCGAGGGACAGGGACTCTATGGCTACACCTTC. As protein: CASSEGQGLYGYTF. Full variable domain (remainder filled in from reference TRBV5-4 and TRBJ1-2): ETGVTQSPTHLIKTRGQQVTLRCSSQSGHNTVSWYQQALGQGPQFIFQYYREEENGRGNFPPRFSGLQFPNYSSELNVNALELDDSALYLCASSEGQGLYGYTFGSGTRLTVV.

Here the CDR3 reads CASSSTSGTNQETQYF. The CDR3 nucleotides are TGCGCCAGCAGCTCCACCTCCGGGACAAACCAAGAGACCCAGTACTTC. The chain couples TRBV5-1 to TRBJ2-5; the D gene is possibly TRBD1 (6 bases). In germline, CDR1 is SGHRS, CDR2 YFSETQ. The V end lost 3 bases, the J end lost 0 bases, and 15 bases lay between the germline ends. CDR3 length: 16 amino acids.

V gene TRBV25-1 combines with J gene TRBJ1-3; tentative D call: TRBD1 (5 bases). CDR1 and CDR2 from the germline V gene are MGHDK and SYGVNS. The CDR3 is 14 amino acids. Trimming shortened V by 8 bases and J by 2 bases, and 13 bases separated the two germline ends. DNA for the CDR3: TGTGCCAGCGTCTCCCCAGGGACTGGAAACACCATATATTTT. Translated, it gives CASVSPGTGNTIYF.

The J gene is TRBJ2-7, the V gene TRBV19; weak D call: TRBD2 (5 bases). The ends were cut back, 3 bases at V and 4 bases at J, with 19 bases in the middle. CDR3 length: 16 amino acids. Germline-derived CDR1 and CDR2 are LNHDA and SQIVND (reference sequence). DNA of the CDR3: TGTGCCAGTAGTATTTCAATCGGTAGCGCCCTTTACGAGCAGTACTTC. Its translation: CASSISIGSALYEQYF.